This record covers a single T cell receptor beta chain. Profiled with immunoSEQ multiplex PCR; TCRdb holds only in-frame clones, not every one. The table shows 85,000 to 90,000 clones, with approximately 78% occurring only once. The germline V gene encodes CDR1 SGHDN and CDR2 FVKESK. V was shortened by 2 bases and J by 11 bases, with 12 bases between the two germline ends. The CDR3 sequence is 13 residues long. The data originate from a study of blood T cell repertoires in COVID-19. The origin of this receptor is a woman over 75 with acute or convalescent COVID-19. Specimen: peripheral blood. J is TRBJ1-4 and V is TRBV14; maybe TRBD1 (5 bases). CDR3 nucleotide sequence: TGTGCCAGCAGCCAACTAAGGGAGGGGAAACTGTTTTTT. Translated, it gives CASSQLREGKLFF.